This TCR beta chain was documented in a study of T cell changes during pregnancy in multiple sclerosis (dated by TCRdb to about 2019). With regard to the full study: The study looked at changes in the T cell repertoire across pregnancy in women with multiple sclerosis.

The library relied on the immunoSEQ multiplex PCR assay. Sourced from immuneACCESS, this table was stored by TCRdb with only in-frame sequences that have V and J called. A share of the clones is absent; for the studies checked, an unresolved V gene accounts for under half, and the remainder has no known explanation. This sample gives roughly 53,000 clones in total; over 85% of them show up just once. Jointly, the top ten make up 2.5% to 3.5% of the sample. To note about this clone: It lacks a known antigen. No much larger clonotype is one base removed from it; base qualities were not supplied.

From a lookup of the germline V gene, CDR1 and CDR2 are MNHEY and SVGAGI. Counted from cysteine to phenylalanine, this CDR3 has 14 amino acids. Only the CDR3 DNA is retained, 42 bases long and in frame from the first base. The V end gives up 6 bases and the J end 1 base, leaving 5 bases in the junction not matched to a gene. The receptor comes from a female donor with multiple sclerosis, enrolled in a pregnancy study. The sample in question was CD8+ T cells from peripheral blood mononuclear cells, obtained before pregnancy. The sequence links TRBV6-5 to TRBJ1-1, and TRBD1 matches 7 of the central bases. The DNA sequence is TGTGCCAGCAGAGAGGGGGCGGGGAACACTGAAGCTTTCTTT. Its coded protein is CASREGAGNTEAFF.